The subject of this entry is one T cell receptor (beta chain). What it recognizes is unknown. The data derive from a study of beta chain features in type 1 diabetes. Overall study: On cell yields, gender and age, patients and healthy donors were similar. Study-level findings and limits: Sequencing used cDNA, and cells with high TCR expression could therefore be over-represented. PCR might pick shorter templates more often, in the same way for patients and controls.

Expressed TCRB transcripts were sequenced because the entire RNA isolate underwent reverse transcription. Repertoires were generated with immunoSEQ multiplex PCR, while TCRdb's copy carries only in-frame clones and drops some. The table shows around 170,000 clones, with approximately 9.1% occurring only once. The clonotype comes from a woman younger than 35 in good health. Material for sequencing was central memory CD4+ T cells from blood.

The CDR3 nucleotides read TGTGCCTGGAGTTCGGGGTGGGTCGGTGAGCAGTTCTTC. Protein: CAWSSGWVGEQFF. The V call is TRBV30, the J call TRBJ2-1; D might be TRBD2 (5 bases). Trimming removed 2 bases at V and 9 bases at J, with 14 bases between. Germline-derived CDR1 and CDR2 are GTSNPN and SVGIG (reference sequence). The CDR3 runs to 13 residues. Combining the CDR3 with reference TRBV30 and TRBJ2-1 gives the whole variable domain SQTIHQWPATLVQPVGSPLSLECTVEGTSNPNLYWYRQAAGRGLQLLFYSVGIGQISSEVPQNLSASRPQDRQFILSSKKLLLSDSGFYLCAWSSGWVGEQFFGPGTRLTVL.